These T cell receptor beta chains were read from a single sample in a study of cytomegalovirus exposure and HLA in healthy donors. Libraries were prepared by immunoSEQ multiplex PCR; TCRdb keeps only in-frame clonotypes and omits some of them. The sample consists of about 170,000 clones, just over 75% of them appearing once. Specimen: PBMCs. All receptors come from a woman aged 30 to 39 in good health and CMV-seropositive. Each CDR3 is given with its conserved first and last residue. The D gene is left open where the match is weak. Rows give clone size only sometimes, using once, few, many, or a class for an expanded clone.

j_call,cdr3_length,v_call,d_call,clone_size,cdr3_aa,cdr3_nt
TRBJ1-4,15,TRBV7-2,.,once,CASSPGGPGDEKLFF,TGTGCCAGCAGCCCCGGGGGGCCAGGAGATGAAAAACTGTTTTTT
TRBJ2-3,18,TRBV23-1,.,once,CASSQSAMATLSTDTQYF,TGCGCCAGCAGTCAATCAGCCATGGCGACACTCAGCACAGATACGCAGTATTTT
TRBJ1-2,15,TRBV30,TRBD1,.,CAWSVLRQGAEGYTF,TGTGCCTGGAGTGTACTACGGCAGGGGGCGGAAGGCTACACCTTC
TRBJ2-7,11,TRBV13,.,.,CASSFMSEQYF,TGTGCCAGCAGCTTCATGAGCGAGCAGTACTTC
TRBJ2-6,14,TRBV11-2,.,.,CASSLQSPHNVLTF,TGTGCCAGCAGCCTCCAGTCGCCCCACAACGTCCTGACTTTC
TRBJ1-1,14,TRBV7-2,TRBD1,.,CASSQTGGLTEAFF,TGTGCCAGCAGTCAGACAGGGGGCCTGACTGAAGCTTTCTTT
TRBJ1-4,14,TRBV27,.,once,CASSFQGPNEKLFF,TGTGCCAGCAGTTTCCAGGGGCCTAATGAAAAACTGTTTTTT
TRBJ1-5,15,TRBV6-1,.,.,CASRDRGYSNQPQHF,TGTGCCAGCCGAGATCGGGGGTATAGCAATCAGCCCCAGCATTTT
TRBJ2-3,15,TRBV4-2,TRBD1,.,CASSPRQGSSDTQYF,TGTGCCAGCAGCCCCAGACAGGGATCATCAGATACGCAGTATTTT
TRBJ2-1,15,TRBV13,.,.,CASTPGKGSYNEQFF,TGTGCCAGCACTCCCGGGAAGGGATCCTACAATGAGCAGTTCTTC
TRBJ1-4,15,TRBV5-6,TRBD1,.,CASSLLQGAGEKLFF,TGTGCCAGCAGCTTGTTACAGGGGGCGGGAGAAAAACTGTTTTTT
TRBJ2-7,16,TRBV5-1,TRBD1,.,CASSSGGQGAFYEQYF,TGCGCCAGCAGCTCAGGAGGACAGGGGGCTTTCTACGAGCAGTACTTC